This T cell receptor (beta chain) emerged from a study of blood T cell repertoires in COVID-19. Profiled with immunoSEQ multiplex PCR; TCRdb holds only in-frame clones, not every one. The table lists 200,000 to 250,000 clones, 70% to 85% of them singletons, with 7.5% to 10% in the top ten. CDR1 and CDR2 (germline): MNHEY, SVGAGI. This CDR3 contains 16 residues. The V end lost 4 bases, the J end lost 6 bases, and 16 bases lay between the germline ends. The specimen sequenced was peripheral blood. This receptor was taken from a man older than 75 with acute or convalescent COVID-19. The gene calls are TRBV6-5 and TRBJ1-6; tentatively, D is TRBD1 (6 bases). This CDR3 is CASSFQSTGLNSPLHF. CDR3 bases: TGTGCCAGCAGTTTCCAAAGTACAGGGCTTAATTCACCCCTCCACTTT.